What follows describes a single T cell receptor beta chain. The sample belongs to a study of blood T cell repertoires in COVID-19. The CDR3 sequence is 15 residues long. Germline V gene lookup returns CDR1 ENHRY and CDR2 SYGVKD. Losses at the gene ends were 4 bases for V and 6 bases for J; bases not matched to a gene: 6. Profiled with immunoSEQ multiplex PCR; TCRdb holds only in-frame clones, not every one. The sample has roughly 280,000 clones, about nine tenths seen once. The genes are TRBV10-3 and TRBJ2-1, with 10 bases matching TRBD1. The sample taken for sequencing was peripheral blood. The TCR originated in a woman aged 45-60 years who had recovered from COVID-19. The CDR3 nucleotides are TGTGCCATCAGTGGGGGACAGGGGAACCCCAATGAGCAGTTCTTC. This sequence encodes CAISGGQGNPNEQFF.